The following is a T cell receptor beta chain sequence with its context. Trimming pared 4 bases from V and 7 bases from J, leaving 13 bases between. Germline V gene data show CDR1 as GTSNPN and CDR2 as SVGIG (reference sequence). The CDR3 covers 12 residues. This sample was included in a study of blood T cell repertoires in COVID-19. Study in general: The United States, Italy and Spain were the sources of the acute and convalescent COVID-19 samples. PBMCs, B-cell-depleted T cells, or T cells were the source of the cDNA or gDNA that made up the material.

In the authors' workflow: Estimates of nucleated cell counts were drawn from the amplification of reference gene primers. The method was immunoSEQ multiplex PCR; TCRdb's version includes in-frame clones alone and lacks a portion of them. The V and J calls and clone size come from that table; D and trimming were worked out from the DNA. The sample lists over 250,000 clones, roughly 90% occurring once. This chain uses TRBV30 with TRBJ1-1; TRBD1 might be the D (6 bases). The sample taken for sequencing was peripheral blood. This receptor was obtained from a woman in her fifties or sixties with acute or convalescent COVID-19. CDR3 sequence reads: CAWMLQGREAFF. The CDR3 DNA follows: TGTGCCTGGATGCTTCAGGGGCGTGAAGCTTTCTTT.